This TCR beta chain derives from a study of blood T cell repertoires in COVID-19. Study-level background: Donors in the United States, Italy and Spain gave samples during acute or convalescent COVID-19. T cells, B-cell-depleted T cells, or PBMCs supplied cDNA or gDNA.

The germline V gene encodes CDR1 SGHRS and CDR2 YFSETQ. The ends lost 4 bases at V and 1 base at J; junction bases unmatched: 7. CDR3 length: 15 amino acids. TCRdb's copy holds only in-frame clones and misses some; the assay was immunoSEQ multiplex PCR. The sample carries more than 140,000 clones, about 86% recorded once. This chain links TRBV5-1 with TRBJ1-2; 7 nucleotides agree with TRBD1. The receptor was derived from an older woman with acute or convalescent COVID-19. The specimen sequenced was peripheral blood. The DNA for the CDR3 is TGCGCCAGCAGCCAGCGGACAGGAGATAACTATGGCTACACCTTC. Translating gives CASSQRTGDNYGYTF. The full variable domain, its missing parts supplied by reference TRBV5-1 and TRBJ1-2, is KAGVTQTPRYLIKTRGQQVTLSCSPISGHRSVSWYQQTPGQGLQFLFEYFSETQRNKGNFPGRFSGRQFSNSRSEMNVSTLELGDSALYLCASSQRTGDNYGYTFGSGTRLTVV.